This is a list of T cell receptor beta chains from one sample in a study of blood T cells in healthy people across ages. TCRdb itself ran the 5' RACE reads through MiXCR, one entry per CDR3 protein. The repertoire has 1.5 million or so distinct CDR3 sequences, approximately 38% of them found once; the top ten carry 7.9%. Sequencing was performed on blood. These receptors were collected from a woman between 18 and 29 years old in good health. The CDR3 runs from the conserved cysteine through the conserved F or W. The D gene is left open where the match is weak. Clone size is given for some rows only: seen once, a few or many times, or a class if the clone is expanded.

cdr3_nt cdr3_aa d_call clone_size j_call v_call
TGTGCCAGCAGCTTAAGCAGGGACGGCCCTAATACGCAGTATTTT CASSLSRDGPNTQYF . few TRBJ2-3 TRBV7-3
TGCAGTGCTGGATATCAGGAGTCTAGCGGGCCGCTGAGATTGGTTACAGATACGCAGTATTTT CSAGYQESSGPLRLVTDTQYF TRBD2 . TRBJ2-3 TRBV20-1
TGTGCCAGCAGTCTCCAGACTGGACATACGCAGTATTTT CASSLQTGHTQYF . . TRBJ2-3 TRBV28
TGTGCCTGGACCTCGCTCCCGGGACCGCCGAACACTGAAGCTTTCTTT CAWTSLPGPPNTEAFF . . TRBJ1-1 TRBV30
TGTGCCAGCAGCCTGGTGGTTAGACTCACCGGGGAGCTGTTTTTT CASSLVVRLTGELFF . . TRBJ2-2 TRBV3-1
TGTGCCAGCAGTTCCCCAGGGCAGGGGGTGTTTTTT CASSSPGQGVFF TRBD1 once TRBJ2-2 TRBV6-6
TGTGCTAGTGGCGGAGAAAGCTCCTACGAGCAGTACTTC CASGGESSYEQYF . . TRBJ2-7 TRBV12-5
TGTGCCAGCAGCTTTGACTTTGAGCAGTTCTTC CASSFDFEQFF . few TRBJ2-1 TRBV7-9
TGCAGTGCTAGCCAACCGGGACAGGGAATCAGAGAGGCCCAGTACTTC CSASQPGQGIREAQYF TRBD1 . TRBJ2-7 TRBV20-1
TGTGCCAGCAGCCCCGGGGGGAAACTCGGGGAGCTGTTTTTT CASSPGGKLGELFF TRBD2 . TRBJ2-2 TRBV12-3/TRBV12-4
TGCAGTGCCCTCAGCCCATCGGAGGACAGCTCCTACAATGAGCAGTACTTC CSALSPSEDSSYNEQYF . . TRBJ2-7 TRBV20-1
TGTGCCAGCAACCAAGGGTCCAATGAGCAGTTCTTC CASNQGSNEQFF . . TRBJ2-1 TRBV6-5
TGTGCTAGTGCCCCGCGGAGTTCCTATGGCTACACCTTC CASAPRSSYGYTF . . TRBJ1-2 TRBV12-5
TGTGCCAGCTCCCCCGGGGCTCGACACGAGCAGTACTTC CASSPGARHEQYF . . TRBJ2-7 TRBV18